The 10 T cell receptor beta chains reported below all come from one sample, sequenced in a study of shared clonotypes between healthy human individuals. The protocol was immunoSEQ multiplex PCR, while the TCRdb copy is restricted to in-frame clones and leaves out a portion. The table has about 960,000 clones, about 80% seen once. The sample consisted of memory CD4+ T cells sorted from blood. Subset in this sample: CD45RA-negative fraction. Every receptor here comes from a man younger than 30 in good health.

This clone appeared a single time. The chain is built from TRBV7-2 and TRBJ2-7; 10 bases agree with TRBD2. Germline V CDR1 and CDR2: SGHTA, FQGNSA. The CDR3 loop spans 15 amino acids. The ends lost 4 bases at V and 2 bases at J; junction bases unmatched: 5. The CDR3 loop reads CASSSWTSGTYEQYF. The CDR3 nucleotides read TGTGCCAGCAGCTCTTGGACTAGCGGTACCTACGAGCAGTACTTC.

In nucleotides, the CDR3 is TGTGCCAGCAGTGAGGACAGGGGGTTAAGGAATGAGCAGTTCTTC. Amino acid sequence: CASSEDRGLRNEQFF. The chain combines TRBV2 with TRBJ2-1; 10 bases fit TRBD1. Germline assignment: CDR1 SNHLY and CDR2 FYNNEI. The junction had 6 bases not matched to a gene; V was cut back by 3 bases and J by 7 bases. The CDR3 runs to 15 residues.

The CDR3, as DNA: TGTGCCAGCAGCTATTACACCCTTAATTCACCCCTCCACTTT. Its translation: CASSYYTLNSPLHF. The rearrangement joins TRBV5-4 to TRBJ1-6; D uncertain. CDR1 is SGHNT, CDR2 YYREEE, per germline (reference sequence). V was cut by 3 bases and J by 6 bases, with 10 bases left in between. The CDR3 extends over 14 amino acids. Looking up the rest from reference TRBV5-4 and TRBJ1-6 gives the full variable domain: ETGVTQSPTHLIKTRGQQVTLRCSSQSGHNTVSWYQQALGQGPQFIFQYYREEENGRGNFPPRFSGLQFPNYSSELNVNALELDDSALYLCASSYYTLNSPLHFGNGTRLTVT.

The rearrangement links TRBV27 to TRBJ2-5, with D possibly being TRBD1 (5 bases). The germline V and J ends were trimmed by 0 bases and 6 bases, with 14 bases remaining between them. The CDR3 runs 15 residues. Germline loops: CDR1 MNHEY, CDR2 SMNVEV (reference sequence). The CDR3: CASSLSGRDRQTQYF. CDR3 DNA sequence: TGTGCCAGCAGTTTATCCGGCAGGGATCGACAGACCCAGTACTTC.

CDR3 sequence reads: CASSVGMTGANTEAFF. For the CDR3, the DNA is TGTGCCAGCAGTGTTGGCATGACGGGGGCTAACACTGAAGCTTTCTTT. V and J are TRBV6-1 and TRBJ1-1, with D possibly TRBD1 on 6 matching bases. The V end lost 4 bases, the J end lost 2 bases, and 17 bases lay between the germline ends. The CDR3 covers 16 residues. Germline values: CDR1 MNHNS, CDR2 SASEGT.

This clone was counted once. V and J are TRBV7-2 and TRBJ2-6, with D hard to call. V was shortened by 5 bases and J by 0 bases, with 11 bases between the two germline ends. CDR3 length equals 16 residues. Germline loops: CDR1 SGHTA, CDR2 FQGNSA. The CDR3 DNA reads TGTGCCAGCAGCCCCGCCCCCAGCTCTGGGGCCAACGTCCTGACTTTC. Its translation is CASSPAPSSGANVLTF.

There are a few counts of this clone. The chain joins TRBV9 to TRBJ2-2; D might be TRBD2 (5 bases). With 1 base removed from V and 5 bases from J, the gap between germline ends came to 15 bases. The length of the CDR3 is 16 residues. Germline CDR1 and CDR2: SGDLS and YYNGEE. The CDR3 bases are TGTGCCAGCAGCGTATATCGTAGCGATGGAACCGGGGAGCTGTTTTTT. The encoded protein is CASSVYRSDGTGELFF.

The chain couples TRBV7-6 to TRBJ1-5, with D perhaps matching TRBD1 (5 bases). Germline-derived CDR1 and CDR2 are SGHVS and FNYEAQ. Trimming shortened V by 5 bases and J by 3 bases, and 11 bases separated the two germline ends. The CDR3 is 14 amino acids. CDR3 bases: TGTGCCAGCAGCCGGGACGGGATCAATCAGCCCCAGCATTTT. It specifies CASSRDGINQPQHF.

Ten or more counts support this clone. The V gene is TRBV7-9, the J gene TRBJ2-5; D unresolved. The V and J ends lost 2 bases and 2 bases respectively, with 12 bases between them. Germline V lookup: CDR1 SEHNR, CDR2 FQNEAQ (reference sequence). This CDR3 spans 15 amino acids. Written as DNA, the CDR3 is TGTGCCAGCAGCTTACCATCGACCCTACAAGAGACCCAGTACTTC. It encodes CASSLPSTLQETQYF.

As concerns this clone: The sample carries other DNA sequences with the same CDR3. The chain has TRBV18 and TRBJ1-1, with D possibly being TRBD1 (5 bases). Germline V gene lookup returns CDR1 KGHSH and CDR2 LQKENI. CDR3 length: 14 amino acids. Trimming took 2 bases from V and 3 from J, leaving 10 bases between them. Here the CDR3 DNA reads TGTGCCAGCTCACCAAGGCAGGGCGACACTGAAGCTTTCTTT. Protein product: CASSPRQGDTEAFF.